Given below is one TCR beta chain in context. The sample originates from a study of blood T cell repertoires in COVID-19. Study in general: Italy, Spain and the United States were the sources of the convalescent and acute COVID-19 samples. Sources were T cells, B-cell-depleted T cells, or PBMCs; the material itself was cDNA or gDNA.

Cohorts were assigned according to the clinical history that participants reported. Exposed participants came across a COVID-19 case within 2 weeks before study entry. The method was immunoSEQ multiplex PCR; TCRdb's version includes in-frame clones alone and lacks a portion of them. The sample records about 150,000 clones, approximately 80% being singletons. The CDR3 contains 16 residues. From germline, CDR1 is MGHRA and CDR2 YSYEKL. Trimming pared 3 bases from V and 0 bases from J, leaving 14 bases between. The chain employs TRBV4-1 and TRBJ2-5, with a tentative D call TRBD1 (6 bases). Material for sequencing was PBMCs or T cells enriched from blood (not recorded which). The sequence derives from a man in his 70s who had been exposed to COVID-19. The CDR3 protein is CASSQGASGHQETQYF. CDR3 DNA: TGCGCCAGCAGCCAGGGGGCAAGCGGACACCAAGAGACCCAGTACTTC.